Below, one T cell receptor beta chain is given with its context. Its antigen is unknown. The data stem from a study of cytomegalovirus exposure and HLA in healthy donors. General study points: A likely sequencing artifact accounted for one observed cluster of highly shared sequence variants.

This PCR relied on a set of 60 Vbeta primers and 13 Jbeta primers. Sequenced by immunoSEQ multiplex PCR; TCRdb stores in-frame clones only, minus some. The table shows 140,000 or so clones, with about 82% occurring only once. The CDR3 spans 15 residues. Trimming shortened V by 4 bases and J by 0 bases, and 11 bases separated the two germline ends. Germline V gene sequence: CDR1 SGDLS, CDR2 YYNGEE. This receptor was taken from a male donor in good health and CMV-seronegative. The gene calls are TRBV9 and TRBJ1-3, with D uncertain. The sample was PBMCs. This CDR3 reads CASSLDFSSGNTIYF. The CDR3 DNA reads TGTGCCAGCAGCCTCGACTTCTCCTCTGGAAACACCATATATTTT.